This TCR beta chain is drawn from a study of shared clonotypes between healthy human individuals. It was CD45RO-negative cells, positively selected for CCR7, that made up naive CD8 cells, with terminally differentiated effector memory CD45RA+ cells excluded. CDR3 length: 14 residues. The germline V gene has CDR1 MNHEY and CDR2 SMNVEV (reference sequence). Losses at the gene ends were 7 bases for V and 2 bases for J; bases not matched to a gene: 7. Only in-frame clones appear in the TCRdb table, and some are missing; sequencing was by immunoSEQ multiplex PCR. This sample has 1.5 million to 2.5 million clones; roughly 95% occur once, and the top ten carry more than 0.95%.

The sequencing sample was made of naive CD8+ T cells sorted from blood. The receptor comes from a man aged 18 to 35 in good health. This chain joins TRBV27 and TRBJ2-7; 8 bases fit TRBD1. This CDR3 is CASTPGTGPYEQYF. The DNA of the CDR3 is TGTGCCAGCACTCCCGGGACAGGTCCCTACGAGCAGTACTTC.